This T cell receptor (beta chain) was identified in a study of T cell responses to AZD1222 COVID-19 vaccine. Findings of the study overall: In the spike-specific TCR repertoire, nearly half reportedly target unmutated variant regions. Spike-wide vaccine-associated CD4 TCRs dominated at 160-218 and 743-854. Among those given AZD1222, only five or six were seropositive at baseline.

Second-dose schedules of about 4 or about 12 weeks were combined. As to this clone: What it binds is not known.

Some clones are missing from TCRdb's copy, which holds only in-frame ones; the method was immunoSEQ multiplex PCR. The data hold around 140,000 clones, with approximately 91% observed a single time. Germline CDR1 SNHLY, CDR2 FYNNEI. V was clipped by 2 bases and J by 6 bases, with 11 bases between them. This CDR3 comprises 13 residues. This sequence joins TRBV2 and TRBJ2-7; D may be TRBD1 (7 bases). The specimen comprised peripheral blood, sampled 28 days after the second AZD1222 dose. The receptor's source is an adult who received the AZD1222 COVID-19 vaccine. As DNA, the CDR3 is TGTGCCAGCAGTGAACAGGGGGGTGGCGAGCAGTACTTC. It translates to CASSEQGGGEQYF.